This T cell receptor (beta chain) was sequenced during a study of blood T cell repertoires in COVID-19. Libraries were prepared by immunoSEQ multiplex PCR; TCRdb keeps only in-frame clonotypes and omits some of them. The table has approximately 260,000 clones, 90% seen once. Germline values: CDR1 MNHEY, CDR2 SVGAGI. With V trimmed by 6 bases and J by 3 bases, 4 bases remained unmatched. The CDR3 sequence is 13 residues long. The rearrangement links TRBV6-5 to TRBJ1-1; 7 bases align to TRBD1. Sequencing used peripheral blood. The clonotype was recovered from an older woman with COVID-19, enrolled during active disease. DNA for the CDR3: TGTGCCAGCAGCCTCGACAGGGACACTGAAGCTTTCTTT. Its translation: CASSLDRDTEAFF.